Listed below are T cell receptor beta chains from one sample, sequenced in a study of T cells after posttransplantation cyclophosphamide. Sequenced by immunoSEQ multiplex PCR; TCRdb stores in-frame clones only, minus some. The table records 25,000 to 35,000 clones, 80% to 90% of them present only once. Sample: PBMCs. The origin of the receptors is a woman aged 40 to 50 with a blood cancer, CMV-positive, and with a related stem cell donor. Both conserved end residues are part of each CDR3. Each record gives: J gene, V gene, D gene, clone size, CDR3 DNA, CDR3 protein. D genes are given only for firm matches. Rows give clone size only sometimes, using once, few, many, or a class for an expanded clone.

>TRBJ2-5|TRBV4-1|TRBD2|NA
TGCGCCAGCAGCCTGACGGGACTAGCGGGACAAGAGACCCAGTACTTC
CASSLTGLAGQETQYF
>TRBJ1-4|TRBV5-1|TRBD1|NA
TGCGCCAGCAGCTTGATGAGGGGGCTTGATTCGGCTAATGAAAAACTGTTTTTT
CASSLMRGLDSANEKLFF
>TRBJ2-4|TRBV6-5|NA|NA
TGTGCCAGCAGCCCCTCGCGGGTAACCAAAAACATTCAGTACTTC
CASSPSRVTKNIQYF
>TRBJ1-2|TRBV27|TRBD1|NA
TGTGCCAGCAGTATGACAGGGGGCTTGGTGTTCGGCTACACCTTC
CASSMTGGLVFGYTF
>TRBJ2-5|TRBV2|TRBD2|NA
TGTGCCAGCCGACTAGCGGGGGGGCTCGGGGAGACCCAGTACTTC
CASRLAGGLGETQYF
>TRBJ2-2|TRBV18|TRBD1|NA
TGTGCCAGCTCACCAGATGGCAGGGGGCTGACCGGGGAGCTGTTTTTT
CASSPDGRGLTGELFF
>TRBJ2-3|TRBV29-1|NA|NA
TGCAGCGTTGAAGTGGGCGAGGATACGCAGTATTTT
CSVEVGEDTQYF
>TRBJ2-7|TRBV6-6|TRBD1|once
TGTGCCAGCAGTCCGCGGGACAGGGGGCCAGGGGAGCAGTACTTC
CASSPRDRGPGEQYF
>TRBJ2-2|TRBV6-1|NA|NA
TGTGCCAGCAGTGATCAGGGTCGGATTTCCACCGGGGAGCTGTTTTTT
CASSDQGRISTGELFF
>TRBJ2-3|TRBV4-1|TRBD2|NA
TGCGCCAGCAGCGGGGGACTAGCAGTCACAGATACGCAGTATTTT
CASSGGLAVTDTQYF
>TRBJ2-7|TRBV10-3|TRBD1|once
TGTGCCATCAGTGGATTGACAGGGGATCCGCACGAGCAGTACTTC
CAISGLTGDPHEQYF
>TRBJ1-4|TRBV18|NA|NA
TGTGCCAGCTCGGTGGTAGAGGGTGAAAAACTGTTTTTT
CASSVVEGEKLFF
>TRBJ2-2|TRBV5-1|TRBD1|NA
TGCGCCAGCAGCACCCGACAGGGTTTGGGCACCGGGGAGCTGTTTTTT
CASSTRQGLGTGELFF
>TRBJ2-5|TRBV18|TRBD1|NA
TGTGCCAGCTCACGATGGACAGGGTGGCAAGAGACCCAGTACTTC
CASSRWTGWQETQYF
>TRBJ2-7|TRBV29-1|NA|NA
TGCAGCGTTGCACAGGGTAACGCCTACGAGCAGTACTTC
CSVAQGNAYEQYF
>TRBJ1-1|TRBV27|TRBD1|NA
TGTGCCAGCAGCCCGACAGGGGCGAACACTGAAGCTTTCTTT
CASSPTGANTEAFF
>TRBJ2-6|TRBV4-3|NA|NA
TGCGCCAGCAGCCAAGAGGGCGGGGTTGGGGCCAACGTCCTGACTTTC
CASSQEGGVGANVLTF
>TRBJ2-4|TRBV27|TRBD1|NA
TGTGCCAGCAGTCCCGGGACAGGACTAGCCAAAAACATTCAGTACTTC
CASSPGTGLAKNIQYF
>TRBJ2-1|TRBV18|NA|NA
TGTGCCAGCTCATCCCCCTTGGAGGATGAGCAGTTCTTC
CASSSPLEDEQFF
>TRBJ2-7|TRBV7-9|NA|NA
TGTGCCAGCAGCACCCCCCCGGGTCCCTTGGCACGGGAGCAGTACTTC
CASSTPPGPLAREQYF
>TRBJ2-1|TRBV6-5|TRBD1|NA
TGTGCCAGCACCCTAACAGGGGGCGAAGTCAATGAGCAGTTCTTC
CASTLTGGEVNEQFF
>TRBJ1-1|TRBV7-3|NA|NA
TGTGCCAGCAGTCCGGGGACTGAAGCTTTCTTT
CASSPGTEAFF
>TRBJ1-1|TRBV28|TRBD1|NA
TGTGCCAGCAGTACCTTACAGGGGAGAGGCACTGAAGCTTTCTTT
CASSTLQGRGTEAFF
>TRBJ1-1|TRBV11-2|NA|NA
TGTGCCAGCAGCCAAATCACAGGGCGATCTGAAGCTTTCTTT
CASSQITGRSEAFF
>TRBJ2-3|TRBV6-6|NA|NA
TGTGCCAGCAGCGGCGGGCGACCAGATACGCAGTATTTT
CASSGGRPDTQYF
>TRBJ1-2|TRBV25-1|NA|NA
TGTGCCAGCACGTCTCTCTATGGCTACACCTTC
CASTSLYGYTF
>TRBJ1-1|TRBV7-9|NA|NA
TGTGCCAGCAGCTTATCGGGTAACACTGAAGCTTTCTTT
CASSLSGNTEAFF
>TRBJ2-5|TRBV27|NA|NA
TGTGCCAGCAGTTTGTGGCCAGGGGAGACCCAGTACTTC
CASSLWPGETQYF
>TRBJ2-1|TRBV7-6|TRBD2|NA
TGTGCCAGCAGCTTAGAAGCGGGGGGGCGCTACAATGAGCAGTTCTTC
CASSLEAGGRYNEQFF
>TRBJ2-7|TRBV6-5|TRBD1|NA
TGTGCCAGCAGGGGGGACAGGGGACAGTACTTC
CASRGDRGQYF
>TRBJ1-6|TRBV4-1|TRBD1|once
TGCGCCAGCAGCCAAGATTGGACAGGGGTAGGTTCACCCCTCCACTTT
CASSQDWTGVGSPLHF
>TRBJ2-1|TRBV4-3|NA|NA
TGCGCCAGCAGCCAAGATTCGCAGATATACAATGAGCAGTTCTTC
CASSQDSQIYNEQFF
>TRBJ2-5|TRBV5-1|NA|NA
TGCGCCAGCAGCTTGGAGGGGGGGCTGGAGACCCAGTACTTC
CASSLEGGLETQYF
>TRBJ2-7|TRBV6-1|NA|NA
TGTGCCAGCAGTCTGGGGCAGGGAAGCTACGAGCAGTACTTC
CASSLGQGSYEQYF
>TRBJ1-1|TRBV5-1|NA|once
TGCGCCAGCAGCTCGGGTTCTAGGACTGAAGCTTTCTTT
CASSSGSRTEAFF
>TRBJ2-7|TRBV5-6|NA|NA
TGTGCCAGCAGTAGGAACAGGGCATTATCCTACGAGCAGTACTTC
CASSRNRALSYEQYF
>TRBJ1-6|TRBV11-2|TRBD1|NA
TGTGCCAGCAGCCGATTCAGAGGACAGGGTGGAACCTATAATTCACCCCTCCACTTT
CASSRFRGQGGTYNSPLHF
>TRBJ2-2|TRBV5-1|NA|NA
TGCGCCAGCAGCTCAGAGGGGCAGGGGGGAAACACCGGGGAGCTGTTTTTT
CASSSEGQGGNTGELFF
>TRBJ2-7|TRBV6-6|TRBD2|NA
TGTGCCAGCACCGGGGGGGCCTACGAGCAGTACTTC
CASTGGAYEQYF
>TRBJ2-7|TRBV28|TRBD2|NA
TGTGCCAGCAGGGGCACTAGCGGGGTTTCCTACGAGCAGTACTTC
CASRGTSGVSYEQYF
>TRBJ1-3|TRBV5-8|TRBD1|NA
TGTGCCAGCAGCACCCGGACAGGGAGCTCTGGAAACACCATATATTTT
CASSTRTGSSGNTIYF
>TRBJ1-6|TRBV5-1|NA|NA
TGCGCCAGCAGCTTGGACAGGGCCTCCCTAGGGTCACCCCTCCACTTT
CASSLDRASLGSPLHF
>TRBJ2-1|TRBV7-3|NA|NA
TGTGCCAGCAGCCTGGACAGCCCCTCCTACAATGAGCAGTTCTTC
CASSLDSPSYNEQFF
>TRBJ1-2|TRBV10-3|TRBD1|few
TGTGCCATCAGAGGGACAGGGGATGATGGCTACACCTTC
CAIRGTGDDGYTF
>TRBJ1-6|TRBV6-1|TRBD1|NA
TGTGCCAGCAGTGGTGACAGGGAGGCCCCACCCCTCCACTTT
CASSGDREAPPLHF
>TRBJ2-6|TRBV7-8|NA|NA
TGTGCCAGCAGCTTGCTGCGACTTGGATCTGGGGCCAACGTCCTGACTTTC
CASSLLRLGSGANVLTF
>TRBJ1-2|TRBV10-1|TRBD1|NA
TGCGCCAGCAGTGAGTCCGGGGCAGGGGGCCTCTATGGCTACACCTTC
CASSESGAGGLYGYTF
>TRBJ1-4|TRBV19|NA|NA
TGTGCCAGTAGTATAAACCCGGGCGGACTTAATGAAAAACTGTTTTTT
CASSINPGGLNEKLFF
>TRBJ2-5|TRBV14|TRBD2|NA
TGTGCCAGCAGCCTGCAGGGAGGGAAGACCCAGTACTTC
CASSLQGGKTQYF
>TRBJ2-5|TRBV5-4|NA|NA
TGTGCCAGCAGCTTGGTACGGGGTCAGGAACAAGAGACCCAGTACTTC
CASSLVRGQEQETQYF
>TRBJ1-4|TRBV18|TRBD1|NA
TGTGCCAGCTCATCCAAAACAGGGGCAACTAATGAAAGACTGTTTTTT
CASSSKTGATNERLFF
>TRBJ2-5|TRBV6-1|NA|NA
TGTGCCAGCAGTGCCAGGGCAGAGACCCAGTACTTC
CASSARAETQYF
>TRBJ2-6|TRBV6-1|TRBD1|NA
TGTGCCAGCAGTGAGAACAGGGGCAACGTCCTGACTTTC
CASSENRGNVLTF
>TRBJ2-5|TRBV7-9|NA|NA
TGTGCCAGCAGCCCCGTGCAGGGGCAGTGGGAGACCCAGTACTTC
CASSPVQGQWETQYF
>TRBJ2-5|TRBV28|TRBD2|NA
TGTGCCGGTGGGGAGAGCGGGGCCCCGGGGGAGACCCAGTACTTC
CAGGESGAPGETQYF
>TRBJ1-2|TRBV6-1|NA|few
TGTGCATACACTACAGGGCTCAACTATGGCTACACCTTC
CAYTTGLNYGYTF
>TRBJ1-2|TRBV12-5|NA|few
TGTGCTAGTGGTTTGCCCTCCTCAGGGGATCACGGCTACACCTTC
CASGLPSSGDHGYTF
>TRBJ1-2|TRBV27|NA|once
TGTGCCAGCAGTTTATCGGGGTGGGGGGTCTACACCTTC
CASSLSGWGVYTF
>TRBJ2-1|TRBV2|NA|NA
TGTGCCAGCAGTTCCGGACAGCTTCGAGAGCAGTTCTTC
CASSSGQLREQFF